This T cell receptor beta chain was identified in a study of T cell changes during pregnancy in multiple sclerosis. The V gene lost 3 bases and the J gene lost 1 base, with 9 bases spanning the gap. From germline, CDR1 is SQVTM and CDR2 ANQGSEA. This CDR3 region has 13 residues. Sequenced by immunoSEQ multiplex PCR; TCRdb stores in-frame clones only, minus some. This table has about 80,000 clones, approximately 93% appearing once. This sequence was found in a female donor in good health, enrolled as a control in a pregnancy study. The sample here was peripheral blood, taken in the second trimester of pregnancy. The chain carries TRBV29-1 and TRBJ2-5; possibly TRBD2 for D (5 bases). This chain's CDR3 is CSVDGEIQETQYF. The CDR3 coding sequence is TGCAGCGTTGACGGGGAAATCCAAGAGACCCAGTACTTC.